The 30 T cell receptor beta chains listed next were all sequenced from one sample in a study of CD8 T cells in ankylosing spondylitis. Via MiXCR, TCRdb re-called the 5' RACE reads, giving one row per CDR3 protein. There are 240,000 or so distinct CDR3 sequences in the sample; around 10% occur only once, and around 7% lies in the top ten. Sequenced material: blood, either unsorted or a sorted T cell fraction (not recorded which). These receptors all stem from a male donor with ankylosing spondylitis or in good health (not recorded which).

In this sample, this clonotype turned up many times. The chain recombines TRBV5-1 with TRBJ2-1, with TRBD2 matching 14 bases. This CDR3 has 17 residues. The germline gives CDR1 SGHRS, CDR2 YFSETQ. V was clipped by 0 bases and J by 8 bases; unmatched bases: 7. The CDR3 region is CASSLGLTSGGVDEQFF. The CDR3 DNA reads TGCGCCAGCAGCTTGGGGCTGACTAGCGGGGGGGTCGATGAGCAGTTCTTC.

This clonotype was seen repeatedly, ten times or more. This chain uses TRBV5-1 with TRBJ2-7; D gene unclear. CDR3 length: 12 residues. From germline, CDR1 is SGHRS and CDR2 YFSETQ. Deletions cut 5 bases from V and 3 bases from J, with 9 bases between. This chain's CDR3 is CASRSQDYEQYF. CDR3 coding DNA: TGCGCCAGCAGGTCCCAGGACTACGAGCAGTACTTC.

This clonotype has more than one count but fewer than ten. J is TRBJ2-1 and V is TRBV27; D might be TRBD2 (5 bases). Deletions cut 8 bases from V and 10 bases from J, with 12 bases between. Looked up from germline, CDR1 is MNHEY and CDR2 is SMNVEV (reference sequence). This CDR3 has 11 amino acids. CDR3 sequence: CASSTGIEQFF. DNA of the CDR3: TGTGCCAGCTCCACGGGGATCGAGCAGTTCTTC.

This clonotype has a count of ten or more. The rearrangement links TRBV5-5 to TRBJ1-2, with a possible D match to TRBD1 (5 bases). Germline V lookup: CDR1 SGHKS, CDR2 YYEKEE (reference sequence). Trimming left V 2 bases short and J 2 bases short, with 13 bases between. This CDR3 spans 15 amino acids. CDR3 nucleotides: TGTGCCAGCAGCTTCAGCAGGGCAGGGAACTATGGCTACACCTTC. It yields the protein CASSFSRAGNYGYTF.

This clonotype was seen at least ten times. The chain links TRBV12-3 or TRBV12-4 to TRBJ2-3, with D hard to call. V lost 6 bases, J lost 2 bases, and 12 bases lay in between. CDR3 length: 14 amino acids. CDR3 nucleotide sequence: TGTGCCAGCAGCCTAGGACCGCACACAGATACGCAGTATTTT. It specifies CASSLGPHTDTQYF.

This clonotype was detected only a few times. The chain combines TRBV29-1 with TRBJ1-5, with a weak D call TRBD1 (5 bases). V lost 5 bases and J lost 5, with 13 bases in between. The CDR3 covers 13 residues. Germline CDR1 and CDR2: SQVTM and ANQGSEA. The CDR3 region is CSVRWGDDQPQHF. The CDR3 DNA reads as TGCAGCGTTCGATGGGGGGACGATCAGCCCCAGCATTTT.

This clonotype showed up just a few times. The CDR3 nucleotides read TGTGCCACCAGCAGGAGAGGAGGGAACGGTATCAGCGAGCAGTACTTC. As protein: CATSRRGGNGISEQYF. V usage is TRBV15 and J usage is TRBJ2-7, with D perhaps matching TRBD2 (6 bases). This CDR3 is built from 16 residues. Germline V lookup: CDR1 LNHNV, CDR2 YYDKDF (reference sequence). V shed 3 bases and J shed 6 bases, with 21 bases lying between them.

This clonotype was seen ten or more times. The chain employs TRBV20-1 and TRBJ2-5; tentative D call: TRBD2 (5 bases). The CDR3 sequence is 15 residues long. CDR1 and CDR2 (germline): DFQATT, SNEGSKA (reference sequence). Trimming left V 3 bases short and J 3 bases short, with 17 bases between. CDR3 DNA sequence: TGCAGTGCTAGGTCCCCAGGTCCGGAGGAAGAGACCCAGTACTTC. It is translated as CSARSPGPEEETQYF.

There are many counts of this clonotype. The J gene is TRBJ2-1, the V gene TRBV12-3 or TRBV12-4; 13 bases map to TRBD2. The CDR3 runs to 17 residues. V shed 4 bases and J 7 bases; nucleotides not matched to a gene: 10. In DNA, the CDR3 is TGTGCCAGCAGTTCCGTGGGACTAGCGGGGCCTGGTAATGAGCAGTTCTTC. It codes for CASSSVGLAGPGNEQFF.

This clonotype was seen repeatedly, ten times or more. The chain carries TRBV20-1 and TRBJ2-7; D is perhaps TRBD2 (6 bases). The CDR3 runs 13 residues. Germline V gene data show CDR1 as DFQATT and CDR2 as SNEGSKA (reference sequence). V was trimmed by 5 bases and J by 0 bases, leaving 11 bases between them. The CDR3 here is CSAAGTSSYEQYF. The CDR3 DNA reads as TGCAGTGCTGCCGGGACTTCCTCCTACGAGCAGTACTTC.

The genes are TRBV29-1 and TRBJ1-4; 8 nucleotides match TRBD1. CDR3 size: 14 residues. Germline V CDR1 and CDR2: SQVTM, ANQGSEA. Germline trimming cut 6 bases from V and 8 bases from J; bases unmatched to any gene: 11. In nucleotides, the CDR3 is TGCAGCGTATTGACAGGGGTTATGGGGGAAAAACTGTTTTTT. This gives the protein CSVLTGVMGEKLFF.

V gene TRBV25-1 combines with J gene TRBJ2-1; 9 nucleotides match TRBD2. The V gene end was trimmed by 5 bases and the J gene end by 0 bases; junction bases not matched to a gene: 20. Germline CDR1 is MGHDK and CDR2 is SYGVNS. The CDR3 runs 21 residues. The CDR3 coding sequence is TGTGCCAGCAGTAAACGAACCGGGACAGTTAGCGGGGGTAGCTCCTACAATGAGCAGTTCTTC. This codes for CASSKRTGTVSGGSSYNEQFF.

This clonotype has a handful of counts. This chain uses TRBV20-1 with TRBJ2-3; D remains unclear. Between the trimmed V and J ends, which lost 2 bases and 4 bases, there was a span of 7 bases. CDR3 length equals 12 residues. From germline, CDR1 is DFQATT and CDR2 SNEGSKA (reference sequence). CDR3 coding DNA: TGCAGTGCTAGACCAGTGGCAGATACGCAGTATTTT. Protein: CSARPVADTQYF.

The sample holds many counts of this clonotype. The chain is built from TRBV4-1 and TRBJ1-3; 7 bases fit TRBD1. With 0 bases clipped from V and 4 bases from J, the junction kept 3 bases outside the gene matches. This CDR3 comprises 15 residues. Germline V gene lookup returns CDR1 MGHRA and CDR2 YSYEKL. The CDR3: CASSQDPDRGNTIYF. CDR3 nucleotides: TGCGCCAGCAGCCAAGACCCGGACAGGGGAAACACCATATATTTT.

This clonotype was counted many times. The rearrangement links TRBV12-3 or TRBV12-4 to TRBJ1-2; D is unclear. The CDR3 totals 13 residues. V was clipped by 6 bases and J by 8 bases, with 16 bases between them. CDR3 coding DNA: TGTGCCAGCAGGGTGACAAGTAGGGTCGGCTACACCTTC. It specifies CASRVTSRVGYTF.

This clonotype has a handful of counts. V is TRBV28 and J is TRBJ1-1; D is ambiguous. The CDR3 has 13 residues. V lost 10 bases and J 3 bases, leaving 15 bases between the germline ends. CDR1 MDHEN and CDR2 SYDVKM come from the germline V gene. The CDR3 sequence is CATTPLGDTEAFF. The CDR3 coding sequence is TGTGCCACCACCCCCTTGGGTGACACTGAAGCTTTCTTT.

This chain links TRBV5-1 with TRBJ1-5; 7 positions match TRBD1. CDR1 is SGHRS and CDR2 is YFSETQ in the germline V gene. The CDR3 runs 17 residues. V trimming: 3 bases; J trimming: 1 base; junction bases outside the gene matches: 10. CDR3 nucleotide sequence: TGCGCCAGCAGCTCCGGGGAGACAGGGAAAAGCAATCAGCCCCAGCATTTT. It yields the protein CASSSGETGKSNQPQHF.

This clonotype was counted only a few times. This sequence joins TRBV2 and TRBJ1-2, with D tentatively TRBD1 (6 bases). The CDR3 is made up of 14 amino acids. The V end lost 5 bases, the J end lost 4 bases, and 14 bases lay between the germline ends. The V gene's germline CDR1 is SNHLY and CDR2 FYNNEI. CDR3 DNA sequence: TGTGCCAGCAGTATCCGACAGGCCATCTATGGCTACACCTTC. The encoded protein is CASSIRQAIYGYTF.

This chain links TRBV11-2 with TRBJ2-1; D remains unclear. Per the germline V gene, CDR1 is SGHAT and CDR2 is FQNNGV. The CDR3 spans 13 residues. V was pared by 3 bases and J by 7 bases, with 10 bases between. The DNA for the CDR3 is TGTGCCAGCAGCTTCGGACGGCTTAATGAGCAGTTCTTC. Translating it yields CASSFGRLNEQFF.

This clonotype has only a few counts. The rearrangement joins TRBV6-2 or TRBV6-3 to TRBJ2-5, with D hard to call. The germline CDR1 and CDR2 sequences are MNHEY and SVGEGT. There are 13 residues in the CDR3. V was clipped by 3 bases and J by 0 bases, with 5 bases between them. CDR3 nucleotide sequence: TGTGCCAGCAGTTATACGTACCAAGAGACCCAGTACTTC. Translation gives CASSYTYQETQYF.

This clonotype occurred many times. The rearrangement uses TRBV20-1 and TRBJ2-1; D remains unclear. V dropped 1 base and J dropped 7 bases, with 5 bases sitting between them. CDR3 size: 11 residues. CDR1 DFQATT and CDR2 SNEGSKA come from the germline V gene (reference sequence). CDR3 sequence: CSARVENEQFF. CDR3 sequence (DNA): TGCAGTGCTAGAGTTGAAAATGAGCAGTTCTTC.

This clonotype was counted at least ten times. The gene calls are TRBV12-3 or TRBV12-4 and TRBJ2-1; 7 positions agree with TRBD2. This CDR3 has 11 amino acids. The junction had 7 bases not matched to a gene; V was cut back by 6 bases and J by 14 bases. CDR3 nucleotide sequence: TGTGCCAGCAGGGGAGGGTCTCCGGAGTTCTTC. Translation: CASRGGSPEFF.

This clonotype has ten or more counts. Written as DNA, the CDR3 is TGTGCCAGCAGCCAGAGAGGACTAGTCCTAAACGAGCAGTACTTC. It is translated as CASSQRGLVLNEQYF. The rearrangement uses TRBV12-3 or TRBV12-4 and TRBJ2-7; TRBD2 matches at 7 bases. The CDR3 is 15 amino acids. V lost 6 bases and J lost 5; bases outside the gene matches: 13.

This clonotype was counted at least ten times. CDR3 coding DNA: TGCAGCGTTGTATTTGAGGGGGCGGGAGGCACAGATACGCAGTATTTT. Translation: CSVVFEGAGGTDTQYF. The rearrangement uses TRBV29-1 and TRBJ2-3; D is perhaps TRBD1 or TRBD2 (7 bases each). Trimming pared 4 bases from V and 1 base from J, leaving 18 bases between. This CDR3 region has 16 residues. Germline assignment: CDR1 SQVTM and CDR2 ANQGSEA.

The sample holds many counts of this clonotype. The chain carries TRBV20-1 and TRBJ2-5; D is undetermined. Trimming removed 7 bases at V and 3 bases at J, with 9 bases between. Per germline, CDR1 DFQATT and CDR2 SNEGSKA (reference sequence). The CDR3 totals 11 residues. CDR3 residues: CSGGLEETQYF. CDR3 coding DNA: TGCAGTGGAGGCCTCGAAGAGACCCAGTACTTC.

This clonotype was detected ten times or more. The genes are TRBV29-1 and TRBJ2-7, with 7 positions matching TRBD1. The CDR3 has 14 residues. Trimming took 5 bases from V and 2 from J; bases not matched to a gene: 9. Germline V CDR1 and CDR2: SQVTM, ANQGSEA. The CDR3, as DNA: TGCAGCGTTTTTGCCGGACAGGATACCTACGAGCAGTACTTC. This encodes CSVFAGQDTYEQYF.

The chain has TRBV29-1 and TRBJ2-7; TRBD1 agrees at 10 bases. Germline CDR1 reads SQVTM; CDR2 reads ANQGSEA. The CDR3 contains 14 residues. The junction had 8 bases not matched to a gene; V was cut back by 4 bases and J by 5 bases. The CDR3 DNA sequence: TGCAGCGTTGGCAAGACAGGGGGCGCGGACGAGCAGTACTTC. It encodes CSVGKTGGADEQYF.

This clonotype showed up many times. CDR3 sequence reads: CASSEQGAIGTDTQYF. CDR3 nucleotide sequence: TGTGCCAGCAGTGAACAAGGGGCGATTGGGACAGATACGCAGTATTTT. V and J are TRBV6-1 and TRBJ2-3, with a possible D match to TRBD1 (5 bases). The CDR3 sequence is 16 residues long. The germline CDR1 and CDR2 sequences are MNHNS and SASEGT. Between the trimmed V and J ends, which lost 2 bases and 3 bases, there was a span of 15 bases.

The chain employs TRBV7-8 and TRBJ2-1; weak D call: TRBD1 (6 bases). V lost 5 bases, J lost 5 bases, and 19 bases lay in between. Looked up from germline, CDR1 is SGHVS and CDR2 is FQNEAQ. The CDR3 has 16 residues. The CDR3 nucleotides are TGTGCCAGCAGCATAACGTCCGGGACAACTAACAATGAGCAGTTCTTC. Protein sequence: CASSITSGTTNNEQFF.

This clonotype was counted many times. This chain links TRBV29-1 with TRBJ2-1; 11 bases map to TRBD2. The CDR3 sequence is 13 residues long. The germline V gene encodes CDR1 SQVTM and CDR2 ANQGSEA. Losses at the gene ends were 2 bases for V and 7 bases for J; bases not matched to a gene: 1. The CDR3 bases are TGCAGCGTTGAAACTAGCGGGAGTAATGAGCAGTTCTTC. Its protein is CSVETSGSNEQFF.